This record looks at one T cell receptor beta chain sequence and its context. Its antigen is unidentified. This PCR relied on a set of 60 Vbeta primers and 13 Jbeta primers. TCRdb keeps only in-frame clones here, not all; method: immunoSEQ multiplex PCR. Of approximately 80,000 clones detected, 70% to 75% appear once; the ten largest clones hold around 4.2%. The data were taken from a study of cytomegalovirus exposure and HLA in healthy donors. Study observations and caveats: There was a cluster of highly shared sequence variants that was likely a sequencing artifact. Researchers catalogued about 150 TCR beta chains as cytomegalovirus-associated. Beyond CMV serostatus, there was no information to go on about immune exposure.

Germline V gene sequence: CDR1 SGHNT, CDR2 YENEEA. Trimming removed 5 bases from V and 7 bases from J, with 14 bases in between. The CDR3 totals 13 residues. This sequence joins TRBV11-3 and TRBJ1-2; a weak D match, TRBD1 (5 bases). Sequenced material: PBMCs. This clonotype was obtained from a man in his fifties or sixties in good health and CMV-seronegative. The CDR3 region is CASSLNGGAGYTF. Written as DNA, the CDR3 is TGTGCCAGCAGCCTCAACGGTGGGGCTGGCTACACCTTC. The full variable domain, rest sourced from reference TRBV11-3 and TRBJ1-2, is EAGVVQSPRYKIIEKKQPVAFWCNPISGHNTLYWYLQNLGQGPELLIRYENEEAVDDSQLPKDRFSAERLKGVDSTLKIQPAELGDSAVYLCASSLNGGAGYTFGSGTRLTVV.